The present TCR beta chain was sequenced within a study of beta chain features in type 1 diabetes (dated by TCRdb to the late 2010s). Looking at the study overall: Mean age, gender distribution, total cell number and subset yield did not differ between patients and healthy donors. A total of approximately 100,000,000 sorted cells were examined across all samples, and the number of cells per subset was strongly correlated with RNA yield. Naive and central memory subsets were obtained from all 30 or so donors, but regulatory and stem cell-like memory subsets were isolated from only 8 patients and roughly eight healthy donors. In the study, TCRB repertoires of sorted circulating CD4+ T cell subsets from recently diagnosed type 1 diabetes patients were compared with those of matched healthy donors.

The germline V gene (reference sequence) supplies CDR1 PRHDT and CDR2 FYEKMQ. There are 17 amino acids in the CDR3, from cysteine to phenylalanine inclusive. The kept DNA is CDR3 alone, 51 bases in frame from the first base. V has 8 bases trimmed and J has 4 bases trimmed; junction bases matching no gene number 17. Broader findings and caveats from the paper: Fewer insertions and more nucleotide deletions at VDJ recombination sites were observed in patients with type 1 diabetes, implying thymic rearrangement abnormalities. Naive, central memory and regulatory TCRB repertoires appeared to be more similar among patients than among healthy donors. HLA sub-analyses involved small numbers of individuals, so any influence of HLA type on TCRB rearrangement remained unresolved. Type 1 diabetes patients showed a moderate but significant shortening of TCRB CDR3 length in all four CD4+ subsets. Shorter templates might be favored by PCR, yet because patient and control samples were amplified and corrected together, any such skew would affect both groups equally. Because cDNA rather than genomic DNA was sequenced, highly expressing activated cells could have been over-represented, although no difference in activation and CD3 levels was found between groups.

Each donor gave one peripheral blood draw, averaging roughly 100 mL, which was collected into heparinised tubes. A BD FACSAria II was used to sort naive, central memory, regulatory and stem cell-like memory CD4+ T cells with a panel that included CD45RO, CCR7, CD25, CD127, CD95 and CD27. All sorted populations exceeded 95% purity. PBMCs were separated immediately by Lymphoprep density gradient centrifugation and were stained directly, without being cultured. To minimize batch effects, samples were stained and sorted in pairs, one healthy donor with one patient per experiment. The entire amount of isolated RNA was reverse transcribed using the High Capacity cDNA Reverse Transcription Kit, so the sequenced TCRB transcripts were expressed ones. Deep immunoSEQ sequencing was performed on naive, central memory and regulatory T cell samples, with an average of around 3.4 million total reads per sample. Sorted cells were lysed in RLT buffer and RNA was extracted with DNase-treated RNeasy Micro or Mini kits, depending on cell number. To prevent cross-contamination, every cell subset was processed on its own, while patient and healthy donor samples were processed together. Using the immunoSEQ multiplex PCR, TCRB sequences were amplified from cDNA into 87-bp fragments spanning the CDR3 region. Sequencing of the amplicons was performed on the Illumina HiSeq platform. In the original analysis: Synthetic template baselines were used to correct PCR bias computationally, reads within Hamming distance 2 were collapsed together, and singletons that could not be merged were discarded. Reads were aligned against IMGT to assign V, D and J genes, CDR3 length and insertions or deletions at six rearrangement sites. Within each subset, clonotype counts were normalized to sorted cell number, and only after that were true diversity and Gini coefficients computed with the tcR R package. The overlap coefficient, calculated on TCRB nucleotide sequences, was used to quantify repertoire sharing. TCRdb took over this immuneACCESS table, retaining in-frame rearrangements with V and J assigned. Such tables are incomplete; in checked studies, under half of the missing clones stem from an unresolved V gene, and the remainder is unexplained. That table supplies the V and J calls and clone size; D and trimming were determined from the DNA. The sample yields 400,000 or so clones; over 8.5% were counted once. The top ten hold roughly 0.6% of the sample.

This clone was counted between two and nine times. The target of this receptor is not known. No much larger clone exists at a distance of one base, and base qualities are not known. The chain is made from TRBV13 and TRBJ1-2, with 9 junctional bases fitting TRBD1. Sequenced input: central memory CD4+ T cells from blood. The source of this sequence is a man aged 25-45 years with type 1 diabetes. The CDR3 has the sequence CASSQGGTGSIIYGYTF. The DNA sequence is TGTGCCAGCTCCCAGGGTGGGACAGGGTCAATAATCTATGGCTACACCTTC.